The T cell receptor (beta chain) described here comes from a study of CD8+ T cells in alopecia areata. Study-wide background: Female C3H/HeJ mice aged roughly 7-10 weeks received skin from spontaneously alopecic C3H/HeJ graft donors aged roughly 6-13 months.

V dropped 5 bases and J dropped 0; count of bases not matched to a gene: 13. Germline loops: CDR1 NSHNY, CDR2 SYGAGN. The length of the CDR3 is 18 residues. As for this clone: Genes and germline are mouse. Read coverage stops 4 residues before the CDR3 terminus; the germline J gene supplies the remainder.

Markers including CD4, CD8alpha, NKG2D and NKG2ACE guided sorting of pooled cutaneous lymph node cells. After isolation, RNA underwent reverse transcription to generate cDNA as the sequencing template. Sequencing was performed with immunoSEQ multiplex PCR; in TCRdb, only in-frame clones are kept and a portion is missing. The sample was found to contain approximately 280,000 clones, and every one recurs. The J gene is TRBJ2-7, the V gene TRBV13-1; TRBD2 agrees at 11 bases. Material: CD4+ T cells sorted from a lymph node. This sequence was found in a C3H/HeJ mouse with alopecia areata. The strain bears MHC haplotype H2-k. The CDR3 sequence is CASSAAGWDWGSSYEQYF. Partial CDR3 DNA: TGTGCCAGCAGCGCCGCCGGGTGGGACTGGGGGAGCTCCTAT.